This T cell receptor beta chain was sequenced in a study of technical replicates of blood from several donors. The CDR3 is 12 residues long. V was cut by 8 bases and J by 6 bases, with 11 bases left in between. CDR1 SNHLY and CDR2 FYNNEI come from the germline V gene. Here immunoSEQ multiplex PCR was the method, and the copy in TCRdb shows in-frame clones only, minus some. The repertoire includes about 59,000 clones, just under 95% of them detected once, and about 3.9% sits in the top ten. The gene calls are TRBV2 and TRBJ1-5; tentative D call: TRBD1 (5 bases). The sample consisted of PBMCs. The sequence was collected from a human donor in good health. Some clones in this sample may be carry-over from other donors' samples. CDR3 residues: CASAGGAQPQHF. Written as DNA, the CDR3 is TGTGCCAGCGCCGGGGGTGCTCAGCCCCAGCATTTT. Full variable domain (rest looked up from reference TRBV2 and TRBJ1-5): EPEVTQTPSHQVTQMGQEVILRCVPISNHLYFYWYRQILGQKVEFLVSFYNNEISEKSEIFDDQFSVERPDGSNFTLKIRSTKLEDSAMYFCASAGGAQPQHFGDGTRLSIL.